The clone carrying this T cell receptor (beta chain) was found a few times. Its antigen is unidentified. This CDR3 is built from 15 residues. Germline V gene sequence: CDR1 SGHVS, CDR2 FQNEAQ. Germline trimming cut 0 bases from V and 1 base from J; bases unmatched to any gene: 1. Attachment of unique molecular identifiers was made to individual cDNA molecules. TCRdb re-derived calls from the 5' RACE reads in MiXCR, one entry per CDR3 protein. The data hold around 66,000 distinct CDR3 sequences, with approximately 6% observed a single time. The data stem from a study of early T cells in non-severe SARS-CoV-2 infection. Findings of the study overall: Anti-spike CD8 specificities were favored by VDJdb matching, whose results missed private and CD4 specificities.

The material sequenced was whole blood, taken at baseline. The chain combines TRBV7-8 with TRBJ2-3; 7 bases are a match to TRBD2. The source is an adult who was a healthcare worker with PCR-confirmed SARS-CoV-2 infection or an uninfected control (not recorded which). This CDR3 is CASSLAREGTDTQYF. In DNA form, the CDR3 reads TGTGCCAGCAGCTTAGCCCGGGAGGGCACAGATACGCAGTATTTT. Based on the CDR3 plus reference TRBV7-8 and TRBJ2-3, the full variable domain is GAGVSQSPRYKVAKRGQDVALRCDPISGHVSLFWYQQALGQGPEFLTYFQNEAQLDKSGLPSDRFFAERPEGSVSTLKIQRTQQEDSAVYLCASSLAREGTDTQYFGPGTRLTVL.